Sequencing of this T cell receptor beta chain was carried out in a study of blood T cell repertoires in COVID-19. Background on the study: The samples span acute and convalescent COVID-19 from the United States, Italy and Spain. From T cells, B-cell-depleted T cells, or PBMCs came the material, which was cDNA or gDNA.

The V segment lost 4 bases and the J segment 4 bases; nucleotides outside the gene matches: 10. The CDR3 covers 16 residues. CDR1 is SGHTA and CDR2 is FQGTGA in the germline V gene. Per the original methods: Reference gene primers were amplified, and this amplification served to estimate nucleated cell counts. Using immunoSEQ multiplex PCR, the repertoire was profiled, and TCRdb retains in-frame clones only, with some absent. V and J calls and clone size come straight from that table; D and trimming were deduced from the DNA. The sample consists of 110,000 to 150,000 clones, 85% to 90% of them appearing once.

The sample comprised peripheral blood. V gene TRBV7-3 combines with J gene TRBJ2-1, with 7 bases identical to TRBD2. This TCR was recovered from a human donor in a cohort sampled during active COVID-19. The CDR3 bases are TGTGCCAGCAGCTCACCGGGTAGCGGGCTTTACAATGAGCAGTTCTTC. Protein sequence: CASSSPGSGLYNEQFF.